A selection of T cell receptor beta chains follows, all from one sample in a study of blood T cell repertoires in COVID-19. TCRdb's table, derived via immunoSEQ multiplex PCR, lists solely in-frame clones and lacks some. The data contain over 100,000 clones, approximately 70% of them seen just once; the ten biggest clones take up approximately 2%. Sequencing input: peripheral blood. Receptors originate from a woman in her seventies with acute or convalescent COVID-19. Each CDR3 is given with its conserved first and last residue. A D gene is named only where the DNA matches it firmly. Clone size is given for some rows only: seen once, a few or many times, or a class if the clone is expanded.

size	J	V	D	DNA	CDR3
-	TRBJ2-3	TRBV12-3/TRBV12-4	TRBD2	TGTGCCAGCAGTCGCGGGGGAAGGAATACGCAGTATTTT	CASSRGGRNTQYF
many	TRBJ1-6	TRBV5-6	TRBD1	TGTGCCAGCAGCTTGGAACAGGGGCCCCTCCACTTT	CASSLEQGPLHF
few	TRBJ2-3	TRBV30	-	TGTGCCTGGGGTAGCGGCATCACAGATACGCAGTATTTT	CAWGSGITDTQYF
few	TRBJ2-7	TRBV6-5	TRBD2	TGTGCCAGCAGCCAGGGTGGGGCGGGAGCGGAGGAGCAGTACTTC	CASSQGGAGAEEQYF
-	TRBJ2-5	TRBV7-9	TRBD2	TGTGCCAGCAGCCGACGGGAGGAGGGGGAGACCCAGTACTTC	CASSRREEGETQYF
-	TRBJ1-5	TRBV7-9	-	TGTGCCAGCAGCGAAGGGCCAGGGGCCCAGCATTTT	CASSEGPGAQHF
once	TRBJ2-5	TRBV18	TRBD2	TGTGCCAGCTCACCAGGACTAGAAGAGACCCAGTACTTC	CASSPGLEETQYF
few	TRBJ1-1	TRBV29-1	TRBD1	TGCAGCGTTACGGATGGACAGGGGTACACTGAAGCTTTCTTT	CSVTDGQGYTEAFF
-	TRBJ2-7	TRBV11-2	TRBD1	TGTGCCAGCAGCTTACTCCCGGGACAGGACTACGAGCAGTACTTC	CASSLLPGQDYEQYF
-	TRBJ1-4	TRBV7-2	-	TGTGCCAGCAGCCCGGGGGGGGCTTCCGAAAAACTGTTTTTT	CASSPGGASEKLFF
-	TRBJ1-2	TRBV4-2	-	TGTGCCAGCAGCCAAGTCGACAGCTATGGCTACACCTTC	CASSQVDSYGYTF
-	TRBJ2-5	TRBV6-6	TRBD1	TGTGCCAGCAGTCGGCGATCCGGGACAGGGTCCCAAGAGACCCAGTACTTC	CASSRRSGTGSQETQYF
-	TRBJ1-4	TRBV28	-	TGTGCCAGCAGGAGTCAGGGGGAAAAACTGTTTTTT	CASRSQGEKLFF
-	TRBJ2-1	TRBV7-3	-	TGTGCCAGCAGCAAACAAGAGGGCCCCTACAATGAGCAGTTCTTC	CASSKQEGPYNEQFF
-	TRBJ2-1	TRBV4-1	-	TGCGCCAGCAGCCTTGCTAGAAACTCCTACAATGAGCAGTTCTTC	CASSLARNSYNEQFF
-	TRBJ2-2	TRBV19	TRBD2	TGTGCCAGTGGAAGGCGACTAGCGGGGAACACCGGGGAGCTGTTTTTT	CASGRRLAGNTGELFF
-	TRBJ1-3	TRBV14	-	TGTGCCAGCAGCCAAAGATTGGCAGGAAACACCATATATTTT	CASSQRLAGNTIYF
few	TRBJ2-1	TRBV5-4	TRBD1	TGTGCCAGCAGCGACCCAACAGGGGGCGTCTACAATGAGCAGTTCTTC	CASSDPTGGVYNEQFF
-	TRBJ2-3	TRBV6-4	-	TGTGCCAGCAGCGGAGTACACACAGATACGCAGTATTTT	CASSGVHTDTQYF
-	TRBJ1-4	TRBV2	-	TGTGCCAGCAGTACAGGGAGATCCAATGAAAAACTGTTTTTT	CASSTGRSNEKLFF
-	TRBJ2-7	TRBV18	-	TGTGCCAGCTCACCACTGAAAGGGAGCTCCTACGAGCAGTACTTC	CASSPLKGSSYEQYF
-	TRBJ2-3	TRBV27	TRBD1	TGTGCCAGCAGTAATCCGACAGGGGCAGATACGCAGTATTTT	CASSNPTGADTQYF
-	TRBJ2-7	TRBV28	TRBD1	TGTGCCAGCAGTTTAAGGGACAGGTTCTACGAGCAGTACTTC	CASSLRDRFYEQYF
-	TRBJ2-2	TRBV7-3	-	TGTGCCAGCAGCTCTAACACCGGGGAGCTGTTTTTT	CASSSNTGELFF
-	TRBJ2-1	TRBV7-2	TRBD2	TGTGCCAGCAGCTTAATGACTAGCGGGGCCTACAATGAGCAGTTCTTC	CASSLMTSGAYNEQFF
once	TRBJ2-7	TRBV2	-	TGTGCCAGCAGTGAGTCCCCAGCGGCCCAACTCAAGCAGTACTTC	CASSESPAAQLKQYF
-	TRBJ1-1	TRBV3-1/TRBV3-2	TRBD1	TGTGCCAGCAGCCACAACAGGGGGGAAGCTTTCTTT	CASSHNRGEAFF
-	TRBJ1-1	TRBV19	-	TGTGCCAGTAGAAGCGGATGGAACACTGAAGCTTTCTTT	CASRSGWNTEAFF
-	TRBJ1-1	TRBV5-6	TRBD1	TGTGCCAGCGGCGGGACAGGGCCTGAAGCTTTCTTT	CASGGTGPEAFF
few	TRBJ2-7	TRBV7-2	-	TGTGCCAGCAGCCCACTAAAGACCGAGCAGTACTTC	CASSPLKTEQYF
-	TRBJ1-2	TRBV5-1	-	TGCGCCAGCAGCGAACGGGACACTCAGGGGGGCTACACCTTC	CASSERDTQGGYTF